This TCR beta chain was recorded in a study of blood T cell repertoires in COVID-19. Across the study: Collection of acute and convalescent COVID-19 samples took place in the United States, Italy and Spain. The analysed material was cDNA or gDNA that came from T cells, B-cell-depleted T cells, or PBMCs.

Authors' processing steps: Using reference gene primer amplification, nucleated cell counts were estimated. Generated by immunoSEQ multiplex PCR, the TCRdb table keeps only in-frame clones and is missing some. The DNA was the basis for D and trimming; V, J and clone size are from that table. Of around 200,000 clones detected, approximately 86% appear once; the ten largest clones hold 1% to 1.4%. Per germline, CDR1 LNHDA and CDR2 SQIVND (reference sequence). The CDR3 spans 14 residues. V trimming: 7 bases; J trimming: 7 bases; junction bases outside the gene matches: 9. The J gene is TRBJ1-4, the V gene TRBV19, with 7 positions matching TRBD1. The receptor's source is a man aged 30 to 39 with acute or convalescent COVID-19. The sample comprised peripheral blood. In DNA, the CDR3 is TGTGCCAGTACCAGACGACAGGGAGGTGAAAAACTGTTTTTT. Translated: CASTRRQGGEKLFF.